Shown below are 9 T cell receptor beta chains from a single sample sequenced in a study of beta chain features in type 1 diabetes. What was sequenced were expressed TCRB transcripts, since all of the isolated RNA had been reverse transcribed. The repertoire was sequenced with immunoSEQ multiplex PCR; TCRdb's copy has only in-frame clones and lacks some. The sample lists 810,000 or so clones, 17% seen once, with 0.02% to 0.025% in the top ten. Sequenced material: naive CD4+ T cells from blood. The receptors derive from a woman aged 18 to 35 in good health.

The V and J genes are TRBV19 and TRBJ2-2; TRBD1 matches 9 bases. The V segment lost 5 bases and the J segment 6 bases; nucleotides outside the gene matches: 7. The CDR3 has 15 amino acids. From germline, CDR1 is LNHDA and CDR2 SQIVND (reference sequence). The CDR3 nucleotides read TGTGCCAGTAGTGCTGGGACAGGGAGGGCCGGGGAGCTGTTTTTT. Amino acid sequence: CASSAGTGRAGELFF.

The chain links TRBV7-9 to TRBJ2-7; 9 bases fit TRBD2. Germline CDR1 and CDR2: SEHNR and FQNEAQ (reference sequence). Trimming cost V 0 bases and J 6 bases; bases outside gene matches: 3. The CDR3 totals 14 residues. For the CDR3, the DNA is TGTGCCAGCAGCTTAGCCGGACTAGCGTCCGAGCAGTACTTC. Amino acid sequence: CASSLAGLASEQYF.

This chain links TRBV28 with TRBJ2-4; 10 nucleotides align to TRBD2. This CDR3 comprises 17 residues. Per the germline V gene, CDR1 is MDHEN and CDR2 is SYDVKM. V gave up 3 bases and J gave up 0 bases; unmatched junction bases: 5. In nucleotides, the CDR3 is TGTGCCAGCAGTTTTACTAGCGGGAATCTAGCCAAAAACATTCAGTACTTC. It encodes CASSFTSGNLAKNIQYF. Supplemented by reference TRBV28 and TRBJ2-4, the full variable domain reads DVKVTQSSRYLVKRTGEKVFLECVQDMDHENMFWYRQDPGLGLRLIYFSYDVKMKEKGDIPEGYSVSREKKERFSLILESASTNQTSMYLCASSFTSGNLAKNIQYFGAGTRLSVL.

The chain uses TRBV7-6 and TRBJ2-5, with 8 bases fitting TRBD2. After removal of 5 bases from V and 0 bases from J, the junction contained 11 bases not matched to a gene. Germline lookup yields CDR1 SGHVS and CDR2 FNYEAQ. This CDR3 comprises 17 residues. The CDR3 is CASSPRPTSEYQETQYF. DNA for the CDR3: TGTGCCAGCAGCCCGCGTCCGACTAGCGAATACCAAGAGACCCAGTACTTC.

V is TRBV12-2 and J is TRBJ2-7; the table's TRBD2 call for D was not verified on the DNA. TRBV12-2 is designated a pseudogene. CDR3 length equals 15 residues. CDR3 DNA sequence: TGTGCAAGTCGCTCTACCGGGACTAAGACCTACGAGCAGTACTTC. Translated, it gives CASRSTGTKTYEQYF.

This clone was counted only a few times. The J gene is TRBJ1-5, the V gene TRBV4-2; TRBD1 is a possible D gene (5 bases). Germline assignment: CDR1 LGHNA and CDR2 YNFKEQ. Trimming took off 0 bases at V and 2 bases at J, with 17 bases between the two ends. The length of the CDR3 is 18 residues. In DNA form, the CDR3 reads TGTGCCAGCAGCCAAGAGGGGGGAAGGCGGAAGGGCAATCAGCCCCAGCATTTT. It yields the protein CASSQEGGRRKGNQPQHF.

This clone appeared a few times. The genes are TRBV18 and TRBJ2-3; no reliable D call. Looked up from germline, CDR1 is KGHSH and CDR2 is LQKENI. V lost 3 bases, J lost 6 bases, and 13 bases lay in between. The CDR3 runs 14 residues. In DNA form, the CDR3 reads TGTGCCAGCTCACCTGCGGCTCCCGAGGATACGCAGTATTTT. It is translated as CASSPAAPEDTQYF.

The sample holds a few counts of this clone. The chain employs TRBV5-5 and TRBJ2-2, with no clear D. The germline V and J ends were trimmed by 1 base and 4 bases, with 11 bases remaining between them. CDR1 and CDR2 (germline): SGHKS, YYEKEE (reference sequence). The CDR3 has 15 amino acids. The DNA of the CDR3 is TGTGCCAGCAGCTTGTTGTTAGTCGGCACCGGGGAGCTGTTTTTT. Translated, it gives CASSLLLVGTGELFF.

A remark on this clone: Other DNA sequences in this sample translate to the same CDR3. This sequence joins TRBV29-1 and TRBJ2-3; the match to TRBD2 covers 7 bases. The trim removed 4 bases at V and 3 bases at J, leaving 4 bases unmatched. Looked up from germline, CDR1 is SQVTM and CDR2 is ANQGSEA. This CDR3 has 13 residues. CDR3 amino acids: CSVGGGATDTQYF. For the CDR3, the DNA is TGCAGCGTTGGCGGGGGAGCGACAGATACGCAGTATTTT.